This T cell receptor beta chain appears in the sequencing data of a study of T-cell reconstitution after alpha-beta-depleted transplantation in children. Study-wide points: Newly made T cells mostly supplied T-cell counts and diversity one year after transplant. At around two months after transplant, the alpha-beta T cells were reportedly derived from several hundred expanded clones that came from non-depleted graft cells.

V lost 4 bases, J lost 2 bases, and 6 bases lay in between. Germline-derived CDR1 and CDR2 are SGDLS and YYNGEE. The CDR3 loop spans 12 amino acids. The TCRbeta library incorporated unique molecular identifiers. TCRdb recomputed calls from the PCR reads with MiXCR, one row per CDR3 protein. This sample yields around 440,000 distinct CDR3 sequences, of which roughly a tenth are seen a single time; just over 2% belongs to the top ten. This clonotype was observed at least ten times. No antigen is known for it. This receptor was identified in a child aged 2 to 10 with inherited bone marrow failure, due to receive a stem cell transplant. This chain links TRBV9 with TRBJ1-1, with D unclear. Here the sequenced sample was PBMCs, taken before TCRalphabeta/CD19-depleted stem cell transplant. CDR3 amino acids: CASSRLNTEAFF. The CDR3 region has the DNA TGTGCCAGCAGCCGTCTCAACACTGAAGCTTTCTTT.